A selection of T cell receptor beta chains follows, all from one sample in a study of blood T cells in healthy people across ages. TCRdb called the 5' RACE reads again in MiXCR, with one record for every CDR3 protein. Counted here are 600,000 to 800,000 distinct CDR3 sequences, 20% to 25% occurring once; the ten biggest clones make up approximately 3.6%. Sequences were obtained from blood. These receptors originate from a man aged 70 or older in good health. CDR3s leave out the opening cysteine and the closing phenylalanine or tryptophan. The order of the fields is V gene, CDR3 protein.

TRBV28 ASRGANTGELF
TRBV20-1 SAKSGSRGDTQY
TRBV9 ASSDLAGYT
TRBV12-3/TRBV12-4 ASSGTPGDSPLH
TRBV5-1 ASSQGLSQETQY
TRBV27 ASRRGASETQY
TRBV18 ASSIGGRDTGELF
TRBV5-1 ASNSGGDTQY
TRBV12-5 ASGPGQGIQPQH
TRBV20-1 SAQTGSYGYT
TRBV6-2/TRBV6-3 ASSYHAGGKDSETQY
TRBV25-1 ASSDGVVDQAGGF
TRBV7-9 ASSLDGGAEAF
TRBV27 ASSLNWERSYNEQF
TRBV20-1 SARRKGAATNEKLF
TRBV12-3/TRBV12-4 ASSFGFEVQPQH
TRBV20-1 SASASANNEQF